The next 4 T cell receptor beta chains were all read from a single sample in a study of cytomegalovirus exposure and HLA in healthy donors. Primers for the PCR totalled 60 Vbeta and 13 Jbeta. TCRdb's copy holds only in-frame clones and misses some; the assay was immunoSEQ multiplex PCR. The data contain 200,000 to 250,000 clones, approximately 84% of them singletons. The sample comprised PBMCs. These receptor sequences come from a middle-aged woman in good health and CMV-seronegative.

CDR3 coding DNA: TGTGCCAGCAGCTTTCGGCAGGGTAAGGACGAGCAGTACTTC. Translating gives CASSFRQGKDEQYF. The rearrangement uses TRBV5-4 and TRBJ2-7; weak D call: TRBD1 (5 bases). V dropped 2 bases and J dropped 5 bases, with 14 bases sitting between them. The germline V gene encodes CDR1 SGHNT and CDR2 YYREEE (reference sequence). There are 14 residues in the CDR3.

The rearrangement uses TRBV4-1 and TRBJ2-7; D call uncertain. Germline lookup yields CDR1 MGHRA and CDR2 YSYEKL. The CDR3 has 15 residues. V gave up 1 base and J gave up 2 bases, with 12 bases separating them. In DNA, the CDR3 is TGCGCCAGCAGCCAAGTATTCCAGGAAACCTACGAGCAGTACTTC. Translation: CASSQVFQETYEQYF.

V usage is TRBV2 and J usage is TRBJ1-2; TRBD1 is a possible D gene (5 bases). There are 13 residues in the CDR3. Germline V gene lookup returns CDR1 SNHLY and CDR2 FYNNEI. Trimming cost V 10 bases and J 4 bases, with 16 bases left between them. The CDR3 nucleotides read TGTGCCAACAACCGGGGGATGAGCTATGGCTACACCTTC. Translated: CANNRGMSYGYTF.

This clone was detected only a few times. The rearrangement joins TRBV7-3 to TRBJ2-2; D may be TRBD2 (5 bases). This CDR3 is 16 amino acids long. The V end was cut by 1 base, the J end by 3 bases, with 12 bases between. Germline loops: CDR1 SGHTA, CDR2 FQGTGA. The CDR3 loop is CASSLIPGVDTGELFF. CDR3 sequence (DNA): TGTGCCAGCAGCTTAATTCCCGGGGTGGACACCGGGGAGCTGTTTTTT.